In its sample, the clone carrying this T cell receptor (beta chain) ranks as medium-sized. This sample is part of a study of CD4 and CD8 cells across lung adenocarcinoma regions. The CDR3 is 14 residues long. Germline CDR1 MNHNS, CDR2 SASEGT. TCRdb analysed the PCR reads with MiXCR anew, one entry per CDR3 protein. Of around 4,000 distinct CDR3 sequences listed, about 61% are singletons. The patients had localized lung adenocarcinoma, a non-small cell subtype. The rearrangement joins TRBV6-1 to TRBJ2-1; D possibly corresponds to TRBD1 (6 bases). The J call is doubtful: the DNA matches TRBJ2-5 better. The sequenced sample consisted of CD4+ T cells from the center of a lung tumor. The TCR originated in a male donor with lung adenocarcinoma. The CD4 and CD8 labels of this study may be unreliable. CDR3 sequence (DNA): TGTGCCAGCAGTGAATTGGGGGCAGGCGAGACCCAGTACTTC. Translated, it gives CASSELGAGETQYF.